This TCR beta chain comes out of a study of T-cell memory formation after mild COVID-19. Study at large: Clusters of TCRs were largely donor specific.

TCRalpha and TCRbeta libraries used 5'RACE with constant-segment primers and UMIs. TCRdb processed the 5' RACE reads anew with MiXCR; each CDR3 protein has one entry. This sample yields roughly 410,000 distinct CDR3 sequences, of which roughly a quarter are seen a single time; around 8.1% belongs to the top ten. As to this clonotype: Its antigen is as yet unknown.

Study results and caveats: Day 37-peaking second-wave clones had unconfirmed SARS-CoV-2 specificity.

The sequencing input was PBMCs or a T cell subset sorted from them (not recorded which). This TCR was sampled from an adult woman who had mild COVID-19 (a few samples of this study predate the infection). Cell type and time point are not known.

CDR3 DNA sequence: TGTGCCAGCAGCTACTCTAGCGGGCTTGTCCATGAGCAGTTCTTC. Translating it yields CASSYSSGLVHEQFF. The V call is TRBV7-9, the J call TRBJ2-1; TRBD2 aligns across 8 bases. Per the germline V gene, CDR1 is SEHNR and CDR2 is FQNEAQ (reference sequence). Trimming cost V 4 bases and J 8 bases; bases outside gene matches: 10. This CDR3 region has 15 residues.